This TCR beta chain was obtained from a study of T cells in Graves' hyperthyroidism and ophthalmopathy (dated by TCRdb to 2018 to 2020). Concerning the study at large: Peripheral blood samples were taken at initial diagnosis, before any treatment was given. To identify distinguishing TCR V-J signatures, a discovery cohort of 90 to 100 patients was used, comprising 40 to 45 with Graves' ophthalmopathy and roughly 60 with stable Graves' hyperthyroidism. Whether ophthalmopathy could be predicted prospectively was tested in an independent validation cohort made up of fewer than 20 hyperthyroidism patients plus 17 patients who later progressed to ophthalmopathy. The roughly 100 discovery patients were divided at random into training and test sets in a 7:3 ratio. In several Graves' hyperthyroidism patients, the study also compared T-cell repertoires from thyroid tissue with T-cell repertoires from blood. After blood sampling, hyperthyroidism patients were treated with methimazole at a starting dose of 30 mg daily, and ophthalmopathy patients were treated with high-dose intravenous methylprednisolone. The paper reports TCR Vbeta CDR3 sequencing of approximately 140 peripheral blood samples: some 41 ophthalmopathy, over 70 hyperthyroidism and 17 progressor patients. Overall results and qualifications from the work: Blood samples also contained most of the expanded thyroid clonotypes (frequency above 0.001), which suggests that blood repertoires may reflect thyroid immune responses. Ophthalmopathy was separated from stable hyperthyroidism by a 13 V-J signature model, with roughly 88% sensitivity and about 81% specificity obtained in cross-validation and 80%/75% obtained in testing. In validation, the model predicted progression to ophthalmopathy a median of around six months before onset, with approximately 71% sensitivity and roughly 79% specificity. Sample size was not statistically predetermined, and investigators were not blinded to group allocation.

The TCR beta CDR3 regions were amplified from the RNA transcripts. For the first round of RT-PCR on the TCR CDR3, the HTBI primer set was used together with the Qiagen OneStep RT-PCR kit. Libraries were constructed in a second round of multiplex PCR, after which size selection and purification were performed. The libraries were sequenced on an Illumina HiSeq2000 using paired-end 100 bp reads. Concerning the study's data processing: SOAPnuke was used to process the raw data, with reads discarded if the reads contained adapters or uncalled bases, had a mean Phred below 15, or lacked an exact constant-primer or identifier match. High-quality paired reads were merged using COPE v1.2.5, and each unique nucleotide sequence was defined as a clonotype. MiTCR v1.1 was used to align clonotypes to the IMGT TRBV, TRBD and TRBJ reference segments. The analysis included only V-J combinations with a frequency above 0.0001, which together covered around 99% of the repertoires. The TCS score was defined as F50 (clonal expansion) divided by E x V (chaos), with BLOSUM62-based TCRdist calculated between CDR3 peptides within each V-J. Welch's t-statistics and random forest reduced around 520 V-J features to 10 to 15, which were used in a naive Bayes classifier (R e1071). The public reads were reprocessed in TCRdb via fastp at Q25 and MiXCR, keeping in-frame beta chains. Rows are unified per CDR3 protein, each entry keeping the most common DNA and genes. The V and J calls and clone size come from TCRdb's table, not from the authors' own analysis. The sample includes almost 500,000 distinct CDR3 sequences, with roughly 23% observed a single time. The ten largest clones capture 45% to 55% of the sample.

The CDR3 starts with the cysteine, ends with the phenylalanine, and has 14 residues. CDR3 DNA is the only sequence kept; it has 42 bases, read in frame from the first base. A distance of 14 bases separates the germline ends of V and J, which lose 8 bases and 1 base respectively. The germline V gene specifies MNHNS as CDR1 and SASEGT as CDR2. In the ophthalmopathy patients, disease was moderately to severely active, with a Clinical Activity Score of 3 or more, a NOSPECS grade of 4 or more, and a duration of less than 3 months. Any patient with an uncontrolled infection, another autoimmune disease, pregnancy or lactation was excluded. Diagnoses relied on clinical symptoms, serum thyroxine and TRAb, thyroid ultrasound and orbital computed tomography. PBMCs were separated from about 10 ml of fresh peripheral blood using Ficoll-Paque density gradient centrifugation. Total RNA was extracted using Trizol reagent, and RNA quality was assessed on an Agilent 2100 Bioanalyzer.

This clonotype was observed a few times. The antigen this receptor binds is unknown. Base qualities are not provided; no much larger clone lies one nucleotide away. This clonotype originated in a woman in her sixties or seventies with Graves' ophthalmopathy. Rearrangement joined TRBV6-1 to TRBJ1-1; a tentative D match to TRBD1 spans 6 bases. Material for sequencing was blood. The sequence in DNA is TGTGCCAGCGGGGGGGCGGGGTGGAACACTGAAGCTTTCTTT. Translated, it reads CASGGAGWNTEAFF.